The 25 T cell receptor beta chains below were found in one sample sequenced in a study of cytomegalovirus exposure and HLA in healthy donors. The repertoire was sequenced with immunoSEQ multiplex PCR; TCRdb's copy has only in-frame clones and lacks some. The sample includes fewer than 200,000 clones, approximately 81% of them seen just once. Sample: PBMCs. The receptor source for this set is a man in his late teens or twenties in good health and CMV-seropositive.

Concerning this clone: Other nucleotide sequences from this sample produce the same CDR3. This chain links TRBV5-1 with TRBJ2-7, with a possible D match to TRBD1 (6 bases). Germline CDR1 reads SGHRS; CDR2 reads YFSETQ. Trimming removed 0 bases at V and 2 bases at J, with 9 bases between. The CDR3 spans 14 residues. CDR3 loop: CASSLAGGPYEQYF. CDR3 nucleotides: TGCGCCAGCAGCTTGGCTGGGGGCCCCTACGAGCAGTACTTC.

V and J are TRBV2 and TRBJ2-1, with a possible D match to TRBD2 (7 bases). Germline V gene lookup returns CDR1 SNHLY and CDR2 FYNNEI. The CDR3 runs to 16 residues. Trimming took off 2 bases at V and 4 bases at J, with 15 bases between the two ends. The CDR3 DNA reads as TGTGCCAGCAGTGAACTTCGCGGGGGCGTTTACAATGAGCAGTTCTTC. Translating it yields CASSELRGGVYNEQFF. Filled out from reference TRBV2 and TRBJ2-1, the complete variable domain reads EPEVTQTPSHQVTQMGQEVILRCVPISNHLYFYWYRQILGQKVEFLVSFYNNEISEKSEIFDDQFSVERPDGSNFTLKIRSTKLEDSAMYFCASSELRGGVYNEQFFGPGTRLTVL.

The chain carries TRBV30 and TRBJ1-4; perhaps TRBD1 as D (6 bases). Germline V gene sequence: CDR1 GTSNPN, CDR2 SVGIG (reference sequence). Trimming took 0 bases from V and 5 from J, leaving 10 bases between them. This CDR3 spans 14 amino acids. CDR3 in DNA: TGTGCCTGGAGTGTACTCGGACAGAATGAAAAACTGTTTTTT. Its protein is CAWSVLGQNEKLFF.

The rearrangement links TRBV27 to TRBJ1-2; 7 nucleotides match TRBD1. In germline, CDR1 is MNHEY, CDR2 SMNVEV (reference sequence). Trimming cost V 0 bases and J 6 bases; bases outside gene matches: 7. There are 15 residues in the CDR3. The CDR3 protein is CASSLSEGAVHGYTF. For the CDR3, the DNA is TGTGCCAGCAGTTTATCTGAGGGGGCAGTGCATGGCTACACCTTC.

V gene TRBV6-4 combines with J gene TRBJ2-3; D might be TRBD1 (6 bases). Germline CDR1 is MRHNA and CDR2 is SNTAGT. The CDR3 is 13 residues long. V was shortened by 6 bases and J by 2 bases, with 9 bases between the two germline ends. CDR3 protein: CASSLGATDTQYF. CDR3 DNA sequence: TGTGCCAGCAGCCTGGGGGCCACAGATACGCAGTATTTT.

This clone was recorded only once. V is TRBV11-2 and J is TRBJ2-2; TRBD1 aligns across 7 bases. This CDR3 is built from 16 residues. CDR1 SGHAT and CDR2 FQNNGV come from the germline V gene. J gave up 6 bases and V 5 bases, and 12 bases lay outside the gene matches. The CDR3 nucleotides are TGTGCCAGCAGCCCCTTAGGGGGCTTACTGGCCGGGGAGCTGTTTTTT. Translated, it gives CASSPLGGLLAGELFF.

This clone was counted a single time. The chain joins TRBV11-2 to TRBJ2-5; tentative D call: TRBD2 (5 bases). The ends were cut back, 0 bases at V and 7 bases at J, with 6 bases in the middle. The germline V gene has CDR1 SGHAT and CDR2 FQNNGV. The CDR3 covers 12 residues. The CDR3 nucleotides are TGTGCCAGCAGCTTAGAGGGGAGGACCCAGTACTTC. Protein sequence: CASSLEGRTQYF.

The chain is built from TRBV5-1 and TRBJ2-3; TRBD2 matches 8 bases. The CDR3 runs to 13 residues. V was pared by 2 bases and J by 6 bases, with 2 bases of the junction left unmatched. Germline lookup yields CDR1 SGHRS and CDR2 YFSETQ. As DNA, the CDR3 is TGCGCCAGCAGCTTAGCTAGCGGGGATACGCAGTATTTT. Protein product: CASSLASGDTQYF.

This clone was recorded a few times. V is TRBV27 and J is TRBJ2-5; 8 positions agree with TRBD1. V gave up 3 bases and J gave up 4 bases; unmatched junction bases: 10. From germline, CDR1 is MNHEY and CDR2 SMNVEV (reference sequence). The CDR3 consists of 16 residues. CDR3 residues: CASSFSMTGVPETQYF. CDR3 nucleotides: TGTGCCAGCAGTTTCTCGATGACAGGGGTCCCAGAGACCCAGTACTTC.

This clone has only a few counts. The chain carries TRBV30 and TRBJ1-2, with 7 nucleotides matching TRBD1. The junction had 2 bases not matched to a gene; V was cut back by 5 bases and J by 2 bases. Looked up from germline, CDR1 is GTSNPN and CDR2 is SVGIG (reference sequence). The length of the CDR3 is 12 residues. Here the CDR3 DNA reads TGTGCCTGGGGGGACAGAAACTATGGCTACACCTTC. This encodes CAWGDRNYGYTF. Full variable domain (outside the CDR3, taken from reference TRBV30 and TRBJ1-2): SQTIHQWPATLVQPVGSPLSLECTVEGTSNPNLYWYRQAAGRGLQLLFYSVGIGQISSEVPQNLSASRPQDRQFILSSKKLLLSDSGFYLCAWGDRNYGYTFGSGTRLTVV.

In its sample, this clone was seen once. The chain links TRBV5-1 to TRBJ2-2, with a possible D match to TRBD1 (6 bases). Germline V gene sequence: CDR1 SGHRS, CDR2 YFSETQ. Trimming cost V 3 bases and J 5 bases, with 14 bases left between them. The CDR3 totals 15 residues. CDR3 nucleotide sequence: TGCGCCAGCAGCTCATCCGGGCAGGGGACCGGGGAGCTGTTTTTT. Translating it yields CASSSSGQGTGELFF.

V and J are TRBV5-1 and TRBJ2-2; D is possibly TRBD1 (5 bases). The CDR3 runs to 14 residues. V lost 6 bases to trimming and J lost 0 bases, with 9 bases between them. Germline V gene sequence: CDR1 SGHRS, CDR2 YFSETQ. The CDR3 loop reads CASNLQANTGELFF. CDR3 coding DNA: TGCGCCAGCAATCTACAGGCGAACACCGGGGAGCTGTTTTTT. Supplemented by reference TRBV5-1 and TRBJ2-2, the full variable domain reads KAGVTQTPRYLIKTRGQQVTLSCSPISGHRSVSWYQQTPGQGLQFLFEYFSETQRNKGNFPGRFSGRQFSNSRSEMNVSTLELGDSALYLCASNLQANTGELFFGEGSRLTVL.

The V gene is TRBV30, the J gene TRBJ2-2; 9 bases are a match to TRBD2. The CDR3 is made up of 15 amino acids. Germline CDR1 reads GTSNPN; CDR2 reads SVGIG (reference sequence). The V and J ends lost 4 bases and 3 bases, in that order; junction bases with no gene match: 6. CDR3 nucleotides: TGTGCCTGGACTCTAGCGGGAAGGGACACCGGGGAGCTGTTTTTT. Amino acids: CAWTLAGRDTGELFF.

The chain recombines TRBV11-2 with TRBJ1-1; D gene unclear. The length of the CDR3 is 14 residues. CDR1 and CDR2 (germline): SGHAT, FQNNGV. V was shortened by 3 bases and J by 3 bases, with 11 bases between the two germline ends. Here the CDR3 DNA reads TGTGCCAGCAGCTTGCGGCGGATTGACACTGAAGCTTTCTTT. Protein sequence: CASSLRRIDTEAFF.

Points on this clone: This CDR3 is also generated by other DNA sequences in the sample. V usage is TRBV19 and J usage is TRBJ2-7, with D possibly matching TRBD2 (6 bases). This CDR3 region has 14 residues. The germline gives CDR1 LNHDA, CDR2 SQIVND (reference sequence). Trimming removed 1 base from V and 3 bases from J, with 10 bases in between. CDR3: CASSIAAGSYEQYF. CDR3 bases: TGTGCCAGTAGTATAGCAGCGGGCAGCTACGAGCAGTACTTC.

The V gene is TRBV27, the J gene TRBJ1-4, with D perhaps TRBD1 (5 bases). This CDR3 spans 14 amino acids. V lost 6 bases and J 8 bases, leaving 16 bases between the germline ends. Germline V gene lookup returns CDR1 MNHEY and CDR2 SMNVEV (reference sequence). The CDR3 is CASRGLQAREKLFF. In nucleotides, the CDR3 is TGTGCCAGCAGGGGGCTCCAGGCGAGGGAAAAACTGTTTTTT.

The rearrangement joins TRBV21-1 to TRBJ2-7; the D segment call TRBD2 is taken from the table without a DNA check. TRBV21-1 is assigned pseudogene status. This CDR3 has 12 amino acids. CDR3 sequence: CAITGTPYEQYF. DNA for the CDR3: TGTGCCATCACCGGGACTCCGTACGAGCAGTACTTC.

CDR3 loop: CASSLVGTGTDTQYF. DNA of the CDR3: TGTGCCAGCAGCTTAGTAGGGACAGGCACAGATACGCAGTATTTT. This sequence joins TRBV7-3 and TRBJ2-3; TRBD1 aligns across 7 bases. The CDR3 runs to 15 residues. Germline values: CDR1 SGHTA, CDR2 FQGTGA. The V segment lost 2 bases and the J segment 1 base; nucleotides outside the gene matches: 3.

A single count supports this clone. The CDR3 DNA reads TGTGCCAGCAGAGAGTGGTATGGGAGCACTGAAGCTTTCTTT. Protein sequence: CASREWYGSTEAFF. V usage is TRBV6-4 and J usage is TRBJ1-1, with no clear D. Per germline, CDR1 MRHNA and CDR2 SNTAGT. With 6 bases removed from V and 4 bases from J, the gap between germline ends came to 15 bases. This CDR3 has 14 residues.

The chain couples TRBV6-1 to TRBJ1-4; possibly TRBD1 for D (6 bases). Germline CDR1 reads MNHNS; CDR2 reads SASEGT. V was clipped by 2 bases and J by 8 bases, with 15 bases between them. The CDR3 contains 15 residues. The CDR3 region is CASSERAGEREKLFF. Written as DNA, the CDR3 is TGTGCCAGCAGTGAACGGGCAGGGGAACGGGAAAAACTGTTTTTT.

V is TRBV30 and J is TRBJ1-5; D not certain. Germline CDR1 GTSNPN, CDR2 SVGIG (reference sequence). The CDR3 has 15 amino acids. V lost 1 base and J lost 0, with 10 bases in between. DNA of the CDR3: TGTGCCTGGAGTGACAGACCATATAGCAATCAGCCCCAGCATTTT. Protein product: CAWSDRPYSNQPQHF. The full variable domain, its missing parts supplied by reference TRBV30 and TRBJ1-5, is SQTIHQWPATLVQPVGSPLSLECTVEGTSNPNLYWYRQAAGRGLQLLFYSVGIGQISSEVPQNLSASRPQDRQFILSSKKLLLSDSGFYLCAWSDRPYSNQPQHFGDGTRLSIL.

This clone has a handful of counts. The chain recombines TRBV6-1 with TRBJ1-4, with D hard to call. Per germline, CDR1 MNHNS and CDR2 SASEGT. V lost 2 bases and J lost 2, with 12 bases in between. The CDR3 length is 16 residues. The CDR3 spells CASSELGGGTNEKLFF. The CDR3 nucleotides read TGTGCCAGCAGTGAATTGGGCGGCGGGACTAATGAAAAACTGTTTTTT.

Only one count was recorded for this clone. CDR3 sequence (DNA): TGTGCCAGCAGCACCAGGGACAGGGTGTCCTACAATGAGCAGTTCTTC. Translation gives CASSTRDRVSYNEQFF. This chain uses TRBV9 with TRBJ2-1, with 9 positions matching TRBD1. The length of the CDR3 is 16 residues. Germline loops: CDR1 SGDLS, CDR2 YYNGEE. Trimming cost V 4 bases and J 1 base; bases outside gene matches: 6.

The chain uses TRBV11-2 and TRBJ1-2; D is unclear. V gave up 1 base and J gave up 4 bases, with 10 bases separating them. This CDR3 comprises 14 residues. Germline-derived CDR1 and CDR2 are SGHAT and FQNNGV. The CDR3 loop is CASSLVSVSYGYTF. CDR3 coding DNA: TGTGCCAGCAGCTTAGTATCGGTGAGCTATGGCTACACCTTC.

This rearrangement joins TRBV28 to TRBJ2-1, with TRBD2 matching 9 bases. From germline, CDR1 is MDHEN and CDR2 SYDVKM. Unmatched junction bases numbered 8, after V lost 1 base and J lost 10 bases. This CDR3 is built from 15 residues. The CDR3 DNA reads TGTGCCAGCAGTTTATATAGCGGGAGTGCGGGCGAGCAGTTCTTC. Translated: CASSLYSGSAGEQFF.